This TCR beta chain was recovered during a study of OX40 agonist ivuxolimab in advanced cancers. With regard to the full study: Ivuxolimab, which targeted the costimulatory receptor OX40 (CD134), was an agonistic, fully human IgG2 monoclonal antibody. Intravenous ivuxolimab was administered to patients every 2 weeks at six dose levels: 0.01, 0.1, 0.3, 1.5, 3 and 10 mg/kg. Among the roughly 52 dose-escalation patients, roughly 20 had hepatocellular carcinoma, around 15 melanoma, 9 renal cell carcinoma and 9 head and neck cancer. A male proportion of 70% to 90% and a mean age of approximately 55 years, ranging from 23 to 79, were recorded for the dose-escalation cohort. Prior anti-PD-1, anti-PD-L1 or anti-CTLA-4 therapy was permitted, and 30% to 50% of dose-escalation patients had received checkpoint inhibitors. Three dose-escalation patients achieved partial responses, one with hepatocellular carcinoma and two with cutaneous melanoma. The purpose of peripheral TCRbeta sequencing was to test whether ivuxolimab changed TCR sequence diversity and led to clonal T-cell expansion. The paper describes the monotherapy dose-escalation part (N = 52 patients) of the phase I trial of ivuxolimab. Overall study results and their limits: Partial responders in the 0.1-3.0 mg/kg groups had among the lowest normalized peripheral clonal expansion, especially among CD8+ T cells. At doses of 0.1 to 3.0 mg/kg, clonal expansion of both CD4+ and CD8+ blood T cells was observed from baseline to week 6. Which antigens the clonally expanded peripheral T cells were specific for was not determined. After ivuxolimab, CD8+ T cells had more expanded clones than CD4+ T cells on average. Low levels of normalized T-cell clonal expansion were also shown by some nonresponding patients.

A remark on this clone: There is no known antigen for this receptor. Per-base qualities were not stored, and no clone one base away is much larger.

To sequence the TCRbeta CDR3 region, genomic DNA was isolated from the sorted cells. The immunoSEQ Assay was used for sequencing of TCRbeta CDR3 regions. The table comes from immuneACCESS by way of TCRdb, which keeps in-frame sequences with V and J called. Part of the clones is missing from these tables; in studies checked, under half for an unresolved V gene and the rest for unknown reasons. The sample table holds 82,000 or so clones, of which around nine tenths were seen once. About 1.1% of the sample belongs to the ten largest clones. Germline trimming: 6 bases from V, 4 bases from J; junction bases outside gene matches: 5. CDR1 and CDR2 (ENHRY, SYGVKD) derive from the germline V gene. Counted from cysteine to phenylalanine, this CDR3 has 14 amino acids. CDR3 DNA is the only sequence kept; it has 42 bases, read in frame from the first base. The trial excluded patients who had a history of autoimmune disease or were on systemic immunosuppression. Peripheral blood for TCR sequencing was collected from all dose cohorts at baseline, on cycle 4 day 1, and on cycle 7 day 1. Samples came from an open-label, multicenter, first-in-human phase I dose-escalation trial of ivuxolimab. Adults with locally advanced or metastatic melanoma, renal cell carcinoma, hepatocellular carcinoma or head and neck squamous cell carcinoma were enrolled in the trial. Before TCR sequencing, CD4+ T cells and CD8+ T cells from peripheral blood were sorted into separate populations.

This clonotype was sampled from an adult with an advanced solid tumor such as melanoma, head and neck, liver or kidney cancer. The material sequenced was CD4+ or CD8+ T cells sorted from blood, taken in a trial of the OX40 agonist ivuxolimab. In this chain, TRBV10-3 is recombined with TRBJ1-1, and TRBD1 aligns with 10 junction nucleotides. The DNA sequence reads TGTGCCATCAGCGGGACAGGGGACGGCACTGAAGCTTTCTTT. Translated, this gives CAISGTGDGTEAFF.